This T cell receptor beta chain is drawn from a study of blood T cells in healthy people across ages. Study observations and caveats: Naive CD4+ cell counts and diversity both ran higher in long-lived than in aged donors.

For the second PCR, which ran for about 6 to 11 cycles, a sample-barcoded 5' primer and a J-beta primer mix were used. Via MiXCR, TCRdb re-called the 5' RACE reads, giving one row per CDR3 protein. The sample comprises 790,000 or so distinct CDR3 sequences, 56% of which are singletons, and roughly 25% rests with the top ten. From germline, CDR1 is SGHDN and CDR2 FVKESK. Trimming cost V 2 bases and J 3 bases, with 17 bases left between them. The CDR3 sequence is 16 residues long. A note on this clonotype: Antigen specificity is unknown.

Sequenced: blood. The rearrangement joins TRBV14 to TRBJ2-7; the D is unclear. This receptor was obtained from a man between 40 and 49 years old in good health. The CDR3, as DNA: TGTGCCAGCAGCCAATTTGGGTCTAATAGGTACTACGAGCAGTACTTC. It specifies CASSQFGSNRYYEQYF.